These T cell receptor beta chains were read from a single sample in a study of blood T cell repertoires in COVID-19. The protocol was immunoSEQ multiplex PCR, while the TCRdb copy is restricted to in-frame clones and leaves out a portion. The table includes under 100,000 clones, 82% detected once. The sequenced sample consisted of peripheral blood. These receptors were obtained from a man aged 55-75 years with acute or convalescent COVID-19. The CDR3 runs from the conserved cysteine through the conserved F or W. D genes are given only for firm matches. Size is omitted from some rows. Given values are once, few, many or a class for expanded clones.

V	J	size	D	CDR3	DNA
TRBV30	TRBJ1-6	-	-	CAWSRGGQINSPLHF	TGTGCCTGGTCACGGGGGGGCCAAATTAATTCACCCCTCCACTTT
TRBV7-6	TRBJ2-1	-	TRBD2	CASSRPSGRALNEQFF	TGTGCCAGCAGTAGACCTAGCGGGAGGGCCTTGAATGAGCAGTTCTTC
TRBV2	TRBJ1-6	-	-	CASSIGDGSPLHF	TGTGCCAGCAGCATCGGGGATGGCTCACCCCTCCACTTT
TRBV19	TRBJ2-3	-	-	CASRPHPVSTDTQYF	TGTGCCAGTAGACCCCACCCGGTTAGCACAGATACGCAGTATTTT
TRBV9	TRBJ1-2	-	-	CASSVVQDNYGYTF	TGTGCCAGCAGCGTAGTACAGGACAACTATGGCTACACCTTC
TRBV5-5	TRBJ2-1	-	TRBD2	CASSFLSGRSNNEQFF	TGTGCCAGCAGCTTTCTTAGCGGGAGGAGTAACAATGAGCAGTTCTTC
TRBV27	TRBJ2-7	-	-	CASSLQQAYEQYF	TGTGCCAGCAGTTTACAACAGGCCTACGAGCAGTACTTC
TRBV7-8	TRBJ2-7	few	TRBD2	CASSLTSGSRYEQYF	TGTGCCAGCAGCTTGACTAGCGGGAGTAGGTACGAGCAGTACTTC
TRBV11-2	TRBJ1-1	-	TRBD1	CASGRQGSRTEAFF	TGTGCCAGCGGCAGACAGGGTTCGAGAACTGAAGCTTTCTTT
TRBV3-1/TRBV3-2	TRBJ2-5	-	TRBD1	CASSQATGGPGYQETQYF	TGTGCCAGCAGCCAAGCGACAGGGGGCCCTGGGTACCAAGAGACCCAGTACTTC
TRBV7-3	TRBJ2-1	-	-	CASSSGSGIRRLNEQFF	TGTGCCAGCAGCTCAGGATCTGGAATCCGAAGATTGAATGAGCAGTTCTTC
TRBV6-5	TRBJ2-5	-	-	CASSYVAYGSGETQYF	TGTGCCAGCAGTTACGTTGCTTACGGCTCGGGGGAGACCCAGTACTTC
TRBV7-2	TRBJ2-7	-	TRBD1	CASSPRTGTHEQYF	TGTGCCAGCAGCCCTCGGACAGGGACGCACGAGCAGTACTTC
TRBV18	TRBJ1-2	-	TRBD1	CASSPTTTGANGYTF	TGTGCCAGCTCACCAACTACCACAGGGGCCAATGGCTACACCTTC
TRBV9	TRBJ2-1	-	-	CASSGARGSYNEQFF	TGTGCCAGCAGCGGGGCCCGGGGCTCCTACAATGAGCAGTTCTTC
TRBV19	TRBJ1-2	-	-	CASTSTGEVAF	TGTGCCAGTACCTCCACGGGGGAGGTCGCCTTC
TRBV9	TRBJ2-1	-	-	CASSKIQGRDEQFF	TGTGCCAGCAGCAAGATTCAGGGGCGCGATGAGCAGTTCTTC
TRBV7-2	TRBJ1-5	-	-	CASSLVNVRDQPQHF	TGTGCCAGCAGCTTAGTGAACGTCAGGGATCAGCCCCAGCATTTT
TRBV28	TRBJ2-1	few	TRBD2	CASRVTGTSGSGPYNEQFF	TGTGCCAGCAGGGTAACCGGGACTAGCGGGAGTGGGCCCTACAATGAGCAGTTCTTC
TRBV6-2/TRBV6-3	TRBJ2-1	-	-	CASSSTYNEQFF	TGTGCCAGCAGTTCAACATACAATGAGCAGTTCTTC
TRBV4-1	TRBJ2-1	-	TRBD2	CASSKAVAGDYNEQFF	TGCGCCAGCAGCAAAGCAGTAGCGGGGGACTACAATGAGCAGTTCTTC
TRBV28	TRBJ2-7	-	-	CASSPGQTFYEQYF	TGTGCCAGCAGCCCCGGACAAACTTTCTACGAGCAGTACTTC
TRBV3-1/TRBV3-2	TRBJ1-2	-	-	CASSQEVGRNYGYTF	TGTGCCAGCAGCCAAGAGGTAGGGAGAAACTATGGCTACACCTTC
TRBV5-8	TRBJ1-6	-	TRBD1	CASQGANSPLHF	TGTGCCAGCCAGGGGGCTAATTCACCCCTCCACTTT
TRBV19	TRBJ2-5	few	TRBD1	CASSPRTGQVRGKETQYF	TGTGCCAGTAGTCCCCGCACGGGACAGGTTCGCGGGAAGGAGACCCAGTACTTC
TRBV5-1	TRBJ1-2	-	-	CASSAEGGYGYTF	TGCGCCAGCAGCGCGGAGGGCGGCTATGGCTACACCTTC
TRBV28	TRBJ2-7	-	-	CASRRASRINEQYF	TGTGCCAGCAGAAGAGCCTCGCGGATTAACGAGCAGTACTTC
TRBV27	TRBJ1-5	-	-	CASSSRGGLYSNQPQHF	TGTGCCAGCAGTTCCCGGGGAGGACTTTATAGCAATCAGCCCCAGCATTTT
TRBV11-2	TRBJ1-4	-	TRBD1	CASSQGQGGGRLFF	TGTGCCAGCAGCCAGGGACAGGGCGGCGGGAGGCTGTTTTTT
TRBV7-6	TRBJ2-6	-	-	CASSSATGANVLTF	TGTGCCAGCAGCTCCGCTACTGGGGCCAACGTCCTGACTTTC
TRBV3-1/TRBV3-2	TRBJ2-1	-	-	CASSQEIGGGGSPFF	TGTGCCAGCAGCCAAGAAATTGGGGGAGGGGGTTCACCGTTCTTC
TRBV18	TRBJ2-5	-	-	CASSLNGGRETQYF	TGTGCCAGCTCGCTAAACGGGGGAAGAGAGACCCAGTACTTC
TRBV18	TRBJ2-1	-	-	CASSPELVTYNEQFF	TGTGCCAGCTCACCGGAGTTAGTAACTTACAATGAGCAGTTCTTC
TRBV23-1	TRBJ2-6	-	-	CASRTIAGAGANVLTF	TGCGCCAGCAGGACAATCGCAGGTGCTGGGGCCAACGTCCTGACTTTC
TRBV28	TRBJ1-3	-	-	CASSAGSSGNTIYF	TGTGCCAGCAGTGCGGGGTCCTCTGGAAACACCATATATTTT
TRBV9	TRBJ2-1	-	TRBD2	CASSVDGRSDEQFF	TGTGCCAGCAGCGTAGACGGGAGGAGCGATGAGCAGTTCTTC